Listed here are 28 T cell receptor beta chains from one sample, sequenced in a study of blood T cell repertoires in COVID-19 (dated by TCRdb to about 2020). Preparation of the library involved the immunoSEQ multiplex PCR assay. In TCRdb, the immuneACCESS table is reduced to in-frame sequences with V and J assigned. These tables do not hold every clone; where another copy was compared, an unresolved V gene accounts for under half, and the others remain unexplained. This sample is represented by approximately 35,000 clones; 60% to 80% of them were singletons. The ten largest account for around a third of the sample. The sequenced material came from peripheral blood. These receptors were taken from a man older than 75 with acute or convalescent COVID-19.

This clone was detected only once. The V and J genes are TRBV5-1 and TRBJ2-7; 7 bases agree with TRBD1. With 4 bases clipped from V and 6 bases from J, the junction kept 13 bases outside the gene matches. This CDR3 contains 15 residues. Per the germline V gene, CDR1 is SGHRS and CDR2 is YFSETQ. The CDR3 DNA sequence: TGCGCCAGCAGCGTGTCGGGACAGACACTTTCCGAGCAGTACTTC. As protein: CASSVSGQTLSEQYF.

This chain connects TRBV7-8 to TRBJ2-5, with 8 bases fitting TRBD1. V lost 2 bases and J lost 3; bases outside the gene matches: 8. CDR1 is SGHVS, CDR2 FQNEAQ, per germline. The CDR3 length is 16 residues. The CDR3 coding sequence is TGTGCCAGCAGCTTAATAGGGACAGGAAAGAAAGAGACCCAGTACTTC. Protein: CASSLIGTGKKETQYF.

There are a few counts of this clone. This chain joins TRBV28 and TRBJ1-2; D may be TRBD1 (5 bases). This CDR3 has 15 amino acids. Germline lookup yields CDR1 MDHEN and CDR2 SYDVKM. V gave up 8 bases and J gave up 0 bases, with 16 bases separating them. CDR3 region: CASHGGVRANYGYTF. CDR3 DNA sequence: TGTGCCAGCCACGGGGGGGTCCGGGCTAACTATGGCTACACCTTC.

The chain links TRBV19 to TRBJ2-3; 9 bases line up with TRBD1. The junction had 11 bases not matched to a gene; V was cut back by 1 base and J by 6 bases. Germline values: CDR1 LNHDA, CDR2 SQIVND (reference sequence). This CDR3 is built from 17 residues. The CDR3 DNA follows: TGTGCCAGTAGTATAGTAGGACTTGGACAGGGGTCCGATACGCAGTATTTT. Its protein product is CASSIVGLGQGSDTQYF.

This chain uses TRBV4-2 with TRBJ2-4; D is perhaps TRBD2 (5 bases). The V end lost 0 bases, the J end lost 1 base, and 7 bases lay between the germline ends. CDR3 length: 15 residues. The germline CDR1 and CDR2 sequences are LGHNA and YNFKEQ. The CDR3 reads CASSQDRGAKNIQYF. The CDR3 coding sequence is TGTGCCAGCAGCCAAGATAGAGGGGCCAAAAACATTCAGTACTTC.

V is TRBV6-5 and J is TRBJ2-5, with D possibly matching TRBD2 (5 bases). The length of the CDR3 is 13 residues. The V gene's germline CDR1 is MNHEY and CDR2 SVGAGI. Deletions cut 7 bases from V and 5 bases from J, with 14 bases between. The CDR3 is CASMVRQRETQYF. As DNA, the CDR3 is TGTGCCAGCATGGTTAGGCAGCGGGAGACCCAGTACTTC.

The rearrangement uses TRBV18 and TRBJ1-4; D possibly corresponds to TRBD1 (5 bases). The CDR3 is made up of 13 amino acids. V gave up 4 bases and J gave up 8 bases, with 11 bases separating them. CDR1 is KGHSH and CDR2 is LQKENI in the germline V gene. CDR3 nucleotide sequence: TGTGCCAGCTCACGCGGGAGGGGAGAAAAACTGTTTTTT. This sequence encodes CASSRGRGEKLFF.

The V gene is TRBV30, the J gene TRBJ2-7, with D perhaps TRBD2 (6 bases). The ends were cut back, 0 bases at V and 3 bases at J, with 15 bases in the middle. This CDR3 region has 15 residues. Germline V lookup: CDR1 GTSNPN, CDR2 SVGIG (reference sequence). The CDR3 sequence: CAWSVDTGAGYEQYF. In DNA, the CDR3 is TGTGCCTGGAGTGTCGATACGGGAGCCGGCTACGAGCAGTACTTC.

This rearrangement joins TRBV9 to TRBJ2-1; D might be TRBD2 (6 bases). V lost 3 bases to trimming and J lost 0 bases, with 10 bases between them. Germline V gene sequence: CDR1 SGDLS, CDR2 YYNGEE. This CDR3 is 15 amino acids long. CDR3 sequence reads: CASSGSGTSYNEQFF. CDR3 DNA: TGTGCCAGCAGCGGTAGCGGCACCTCCTACAATGAGCAGTTCTTC.

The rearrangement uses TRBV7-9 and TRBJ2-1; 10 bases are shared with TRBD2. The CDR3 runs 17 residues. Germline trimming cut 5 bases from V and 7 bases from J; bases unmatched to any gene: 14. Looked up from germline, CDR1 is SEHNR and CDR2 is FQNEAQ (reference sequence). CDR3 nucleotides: TGTGCCAGCAGCCCCCATAGCGGGAGGCCACTCGGGAATGAGCAGTTCTTC. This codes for CASSPHSGRPLGNEQFF. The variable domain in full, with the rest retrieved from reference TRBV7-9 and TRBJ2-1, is DTGVSQNPRHKITKRGQNVTFRCDPISEHNRLYWYRQTLGQGPEFLTYFQNEAQLEKSRLLSDRFSAERPKGSFSTLEIQRTEQGDSAMYLCASSPHSGRPLGNEQFFGPGTRLTVL.

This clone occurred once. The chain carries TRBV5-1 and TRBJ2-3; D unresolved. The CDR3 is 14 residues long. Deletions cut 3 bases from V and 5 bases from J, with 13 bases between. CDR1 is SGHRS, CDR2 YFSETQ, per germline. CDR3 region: CASSSTTLVDTQYF. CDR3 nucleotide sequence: TGCGCCAGCAGCTCGACGACATTAGTAGATACGCAGTATTTT.

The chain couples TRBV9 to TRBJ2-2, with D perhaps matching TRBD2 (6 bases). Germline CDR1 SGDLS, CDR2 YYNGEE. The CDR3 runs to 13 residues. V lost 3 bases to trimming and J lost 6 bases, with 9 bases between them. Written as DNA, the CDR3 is TGTGCCAGCAGCGGGGCTAGCGCCGGGGAGCTGTTTTTT. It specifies CASSGASAGELFF.

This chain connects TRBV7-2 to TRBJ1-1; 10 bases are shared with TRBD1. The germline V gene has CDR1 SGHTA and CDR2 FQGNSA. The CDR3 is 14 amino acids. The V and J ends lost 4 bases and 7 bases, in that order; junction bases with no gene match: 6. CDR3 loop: CASSSGQGRSEAFF. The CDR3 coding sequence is TGTGCCAGCAGCTCGGGACAGGGGAGAAGTGAAGCTTTCTTT.

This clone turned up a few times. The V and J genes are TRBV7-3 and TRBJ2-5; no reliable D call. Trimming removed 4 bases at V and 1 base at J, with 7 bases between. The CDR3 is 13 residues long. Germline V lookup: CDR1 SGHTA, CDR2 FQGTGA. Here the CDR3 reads CASSSQAQETQYF. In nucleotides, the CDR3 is TGTGCCAGCAGCTCCCAGGCCCAAGAGACCCAGTACTTC.

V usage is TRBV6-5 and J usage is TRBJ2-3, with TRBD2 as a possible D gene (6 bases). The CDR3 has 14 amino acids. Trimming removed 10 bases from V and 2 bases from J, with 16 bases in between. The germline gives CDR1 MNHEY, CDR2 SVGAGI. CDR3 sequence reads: CATLPASDTDTQYF. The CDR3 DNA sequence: TGTGCCACCCTCCCGGCTAGCGACACAGATACGCAGTATTTT.

The CDR3 region is CASSSTQETQYF. As DNA, the CDR3 is TGTGCCAGCAGTTCCACACAAGAGACCCAGTACTTC. This chain connects TRBV27 to TRBJ2-5, with D unclear. Germline V gene lookup returns CDR1 MNHEY and CDR2 SMNVEV (reference sequence). V dropped 4 bases and J dropped 2 bases, with 5 bases sitting between them. This CDR3 is 12 amino acids long.

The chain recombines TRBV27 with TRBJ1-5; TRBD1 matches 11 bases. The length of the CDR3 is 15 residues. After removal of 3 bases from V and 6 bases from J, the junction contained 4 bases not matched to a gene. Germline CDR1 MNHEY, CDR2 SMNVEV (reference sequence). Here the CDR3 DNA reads TGTGCCAGCAGTTTCGCGGGACAGGGGGGTCAGCCCCAGCATTTT. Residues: CASSFAGQGGQPQHF.

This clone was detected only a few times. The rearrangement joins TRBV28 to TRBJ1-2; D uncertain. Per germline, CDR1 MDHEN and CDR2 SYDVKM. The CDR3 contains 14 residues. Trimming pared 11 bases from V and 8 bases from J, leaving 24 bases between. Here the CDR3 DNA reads TGTGCCTCTCGTACCCCTGCGCGGAATCCGGGCTACACCTTC. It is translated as CASRTPARNPGYTF.

CDR3 residues: CASSMTGPQGEAFF. In DNA form, the CDR3 reads TGTGCCAGCAGTATGACAGGTCCACAGGGTGAAGCTTTCTTT. The V call is TRBV28, the J call TRBJ1-1, with a possible D match to TRBD1 (6 bases). This CDR3 spans 14 amino acids. The ends were cut back, 5 bases at V and 7 bases at J, with 17 bases in the middle. CDR1 is MDHEN and CDR2 is SYDVKM in the germline V gene.

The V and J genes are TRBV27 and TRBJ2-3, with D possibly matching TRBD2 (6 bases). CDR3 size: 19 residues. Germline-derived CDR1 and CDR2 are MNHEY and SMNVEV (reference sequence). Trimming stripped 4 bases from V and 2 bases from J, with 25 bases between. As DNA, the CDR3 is TGTGCCAGCAGTTCCTCAGGGAGTCTCAGCGGGTGGGCCACAGATACGCAGTATTTT. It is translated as CASSSSGSLSGWATDTQYF.

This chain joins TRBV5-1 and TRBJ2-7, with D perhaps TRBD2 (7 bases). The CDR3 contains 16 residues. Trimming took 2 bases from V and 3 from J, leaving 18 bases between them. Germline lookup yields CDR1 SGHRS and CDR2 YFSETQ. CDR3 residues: CASSLDGGGPLYEQYF. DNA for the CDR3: TGCGCCAGCAGCTTAGACGGCGGGGGCCCCCTCTACGAGCAGTACTTC.

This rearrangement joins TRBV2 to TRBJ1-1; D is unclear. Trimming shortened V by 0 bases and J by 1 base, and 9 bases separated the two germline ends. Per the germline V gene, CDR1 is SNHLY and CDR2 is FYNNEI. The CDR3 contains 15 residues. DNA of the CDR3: TGTGCCAGCAGTGAAGCGCAGTACCAGAACACTGAAGCTTTCTTT. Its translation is CASSEAQYQNTEAFF. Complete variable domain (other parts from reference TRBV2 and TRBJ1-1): EPEVTQTPSHQVTQMGQEVILRCVPISNHLYFYWYRQILGQKVEFLVSFYNNEISEKSEIFDDQFSVERPDGSNFTLKIRSTKLEDSAMYFCASSEAQYQNTEAFFGQGTRLTVV.

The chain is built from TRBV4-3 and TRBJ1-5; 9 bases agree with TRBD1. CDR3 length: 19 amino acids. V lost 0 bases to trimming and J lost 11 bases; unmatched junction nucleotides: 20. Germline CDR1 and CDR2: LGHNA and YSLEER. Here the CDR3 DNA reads TGCGCCAGCAGCCAAGATACGTACAGGACAGGGGCCGGCGGAGGAGCCCAGCATTTT. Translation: CASSQDTYRTGAGGGAQHF.

The CDR3 spells CARSPRGGRVNETQYF. The CDR3 region has the DNA TGTGCCAGAAGCCCTCGCGGGGGGCGCGTGAACGAGACCCAGTACTTC. The gene calls are TRBV5-3 and TRBJ2-5, with 8 positions matching TRBD2. TRBV5-3 is labeled an ORF, and its function is uncertain. The CDR3 length is 16 residues. J lost 5 bases, V lost 4 bases, and 13 bases had no gene match.

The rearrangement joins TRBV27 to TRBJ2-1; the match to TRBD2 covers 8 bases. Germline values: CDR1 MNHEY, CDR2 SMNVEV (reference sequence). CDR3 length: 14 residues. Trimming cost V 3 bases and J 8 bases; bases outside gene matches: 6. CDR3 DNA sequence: TGTGCCAGCAGTTTGGGACTAGATTGGGATGAGCAGTTCTTC. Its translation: CASSLGLDWDEQFF.

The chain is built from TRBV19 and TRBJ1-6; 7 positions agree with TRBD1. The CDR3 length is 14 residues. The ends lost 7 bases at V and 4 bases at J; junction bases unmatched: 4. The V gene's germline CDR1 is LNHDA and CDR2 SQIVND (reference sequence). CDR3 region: CASTTGIYNSPLHF. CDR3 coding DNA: TGTGCCAGTACGACAGGGATTTATAATTCACCCCTCCACTTT.

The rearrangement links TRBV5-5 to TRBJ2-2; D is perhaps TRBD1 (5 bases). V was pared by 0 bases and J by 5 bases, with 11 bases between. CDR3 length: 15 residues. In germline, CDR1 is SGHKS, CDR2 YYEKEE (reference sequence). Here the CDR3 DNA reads TGTGCCAGCAGCTTGGCTTGGGGCGGTACCGGGGAGCTGTTTTTT. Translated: CASSLAWGGTGELFF.

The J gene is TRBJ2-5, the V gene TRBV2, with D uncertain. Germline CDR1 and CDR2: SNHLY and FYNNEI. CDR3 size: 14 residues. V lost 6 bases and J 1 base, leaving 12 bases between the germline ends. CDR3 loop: CASSYDKTQETQYF. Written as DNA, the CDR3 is TGTGCCAGCAGCTATGACAAGACCCAAGAGACCCAGTACTTC.